Listed below are T cell receptor beta chains from one sample, sequenced in a study of T-cell memory formation after mild COVID-19. MiXCR was run by TCRdb on the 5' RACE reads, yielding one entry per CDR3 protein. The table lists about 310,000 distinct CDR3 sequences, 15% of them singletons. Input material: PBMCs or a T cell subset sorted from them (not recorded which). The receptors originated from a man aged 18 to 35 who had mild COVID-19 (a few samples of this study predate the infection). Cell type and time point are not known. CDR3s include the opening cysteine and the closing phenylalanine or tryptophan. The D gene is left open where the match is weak. Expanded clones get a size class; other rows say once, few or many, or leave the size out.

CDR3aa: CASSYSQGPYEQYF
CDR3nt: TGTGCCAGCAGTTACTCACAGGGGCCCTACGAGCAGTACTTC
d_gene: TRBD1
v_gene: TRBV6-5
j_gene: TRBJ2-7
abundance: NA

CDR3aa: CASKSERAGNTIYF
CDR3nt: TGCGCCAGCAAGTCCGAAAGGGCTGGAAACACCATATATTTT
d_gene: NA
v_gene: TRBV5-1
j_gene: TRBJ1-3
abundance: NA

CDR3aa: CASSHFLRDLGSYEQYF
CDR3nt: TGCGCCAGCAGCCATTTCCTCCGGGACTTGGGGTCCTACGAGCAGTACTTC
d_gene: NA
v_gene: TRBV4-3
j_gene: TRBJ2-7
abundance: NA

CDR3aa: CASSPRGISGNTIYF
CDR3nt: TGTGCCAGCTCACCTCGAGGGATCTCTGGAAACACCATATATTTT
d_gene: NA
v_gene: TRBV18
j_gene: TRBJ1-3
abundance: NA

CDR3aa: CASSPGDLAGADTQYF
CDR3nt: TGTGCCAGCAGCCCAGGAGACCTAGCGGGGGCAGATACGCAGTATTTT
d_gene: TRBD2
v_gene: TRBV7-2
j_gene: TRBJ2-3
abundance: NA

CDR3aa: CASSHTGTGGYEQYF
CDR3nt: TGCGCCAGCAGCCATACCGGGACAGGGGGCTACGAGCAGTACTTC
d_gene: TRBD1
v_gene: TRBV5-1
j_gene: TRBJ2-7
abundance: NA

CDR3aa: CASSESHRDQPQHF
CDR3nt: TGCGCCAGCAGTGAGTCGCATAGGGATCAGCCCCAGCATTTT
d_gene: NA
v_gene: TRBV10-2
j_gene: TRBJ1-5
abundance: many

CDR3aa: CATSGLAGADTGELFF
CDR3nt: TGCGCCACCTCCGGACTAGCGGGGGCCGACACCGGGGAGCTGTTTTTT
d_gene: TRBD2
v_gene: TRBV10-2
j_gene: TRBJ2-2
abundance: NA

CDR3aa: CASCRVSRPQHF
CDR3nt: TGTGCCAGCTGCAGGGTATCGAGGCCCCAGCATTTT
d_gene: NA
v_gene: TRBV12-3/TRBV12-4
j_gene: TRBJ1-5
abundance: NA

CDR3aa: CSARDRHRRPYQETQYF
CDR3nt: TGCAGTGCTAGAGATCGACACAGGAGGCCTTACCAAGAGACCCAGTACTTC
d_gene: NA
v_gene: TRBV20-1
j_gene: TRBJ2-5
abundance: NA

CDR3aa: CASSRPSGGARSPYNEQFF
CDR3nt: TGCGCCAGCAGCCGTCCTAGCGGGGGGGCCCGCAGCCCTTACAATGAGCAGTTCTTC
d_gene: TRBD2
v_gene: TRBV4-3
j_gene: TRBJ2-1
abundance: few

CDR3aa: CASSQDWGDNYGYTF
CDR3nt: TGTGCCAGCAGCCAAGATTGGGGGGATAACTATGGCTACACCTTC
d_gene: NA
v_gene: TRBV4-2
j_gene: TRBJ1-2
abundance: few

CDR3aa: CASSYRTPRQGPFQPQHF
CDR3nt: TGTGCCAGCAGTTACCGAACTCCCCGACAGGGGCCTTTTCAGCCCCAGCATTTT
d_gene: TRBD1
v_gene: TRBV6-2/TRBV6-3
j_gene: TRBJ1-5
abundance: few

CDR3aa: CASSLESGTLSSGANVLTF
CDR3nt: TGCGCCAGCAGCTTGGAATCGGGGACCTTAAGCTCTGGGGCCAACGTCCTGACTTTC
d_gene: NA
v_gene: TRBV5-1
j_gene: TRBJ2-6
abundance: many

CDR3aa: CASSSIQGPNTGELFF
CDR3nt: TGTGCCAGCAGCTCAATTCAGGGGCCGAACACCGGGGAGCTGTTTTTT
d_gene: NA
v_gene: TRBV11-2
j_gene: TRBJ2-2
abundance: NA

CDR3aa: CATSLGRTSGNTIYF
CDR3nt: TGTGCCACCAGCCTCGGACGGACCTCTGGAAACACCATATATTTT
d_gene: NA
v_gene: TRBV15
j_gene: TRBJ1-3
abundance: NA

CDR3aa: CASSRDGWSPPLNEQFF
CDR3nt: TGTGCCAGCAGCAGGGACGGATGGTCCCCCCCTCTCAATGAGCAGTTCTTC
d_gene: NA
v_gene: TRBV11-3
j_gene: TRBJ2-1
abundance: NA

CDR3aa: CASSLSTTMNTEAFF
CDR3nt: TGCGCCAGCAGCTTATCGACAACCATGAACACTGAAGCTTTCTTT
d_gene: NA
v_gene: TRBV5-1
j_gene: TRBJ1-1
abundance: NA

CDR3aa: CASSSGRVRQYEQFF
CDR3nt: TGTGCCAGCAGCTCAGGGAGGGTGCGGCAATACGAGCAGTTCTTC
d_gene: TRBD2
v_gene: TRBV5-5
j_gene: TRBJ2-1
abundance: NA

CDR3aa: CASSPHRGGLRYNEQFF
CDR3nt: TGTGCCAGCAGCCCCCACAGGGGAGGCCTTAGGTACAATGAGCAGTTCTTC
d_gene: NA
v_gene: TRBV7-6
j_gene: TRBJ2-1
abundance: few

CDR3aa: CASSAAGTDQETQYF
CDR3nt: TGCGCCAGCAGCGCGGCCGGGACAGACCAAGAGACCCAGTACTTC
d_gene: TRBD1
v_gene: TRBV5-1
j_gene: TRBJ2-5
abundance: few

CDR3aa: CASSMMGTAVYGYTF
CDR3nt: TGTGCCAGCAGCATGATGGGGACAGCGGTCTATGGCTACACCTTC
d_gene: TRBD1
v_gene: TRBV7-2
j_gene: TRBJ1-2
abundance: many

CDR3aa: CSVDRGWGMNTEAFF
CDR3nt: TGCAGCGTTGACCGCGGTTGGGGTATGAACACTGAAGCTTTCTTT
d_gene: NA
v_gene: TRBV29-1
j_gene: TRBJ1-1
abundance: NA

CDR3aa: CASSQGQNSPLHF
CDR3nt: TGCGCCAGCAGCCAAGGACAGAATTCACCCCTCCACTTT
d_gene: NA
v_gene: TRBV4-1
j_gene: TRBJ1-6
abundance: NA

CDR3aa: CSVEEGGTLAEFF
CDR3nt: TGCAGCGTTGAAGAGGGGGGGACTTTGGCGGAGTTCTTC
d_gene: TRBD2
v_gene: TRBV29-1
j_gene: TRBJ2-1
abundance: few

CDR3aa: CASTKEEKNQPQHF
CDR3nt: TGTGCCAGCACCAAAGAAGAAAAGAATCAGCCCCAGCATTTT
d_gene: NA
v_gene: TRBV12-3/TRBV12-4
j_gene: TRBJ1-5
abundance: NA

CDR3aa: CASSWPNTEAFF
CDR3nt: TGTGCCAGCAGCTGGCCGAACACTGAAGCTTTCTTT
d_gene: NA
v_gene: TRBV5-5
j_gene: TRBJ1-1
abundance: NA

CDR3aa: CASSVASGLDTQYF
CDR3nt: TGTGCCAGCAGCGTAGCTAGCGGCCTAGATACGCAGTATTTT
d_gene: TRBD2
v_gene: TRBV9
j_gene: TRBJ2-3
abundance: NA

CDR3aa: CASRDRINNEQFF
CDR3nt: TGTGCCAGCAGGGACAGGATCAACAATGAGCAGTTCTTC
d_gene: TRBD1
v_gene: TRBV27
j_gene: TRBJ2-1
abundance: few

CDR3aa: CASGGFSEPQHF
CDR3nt: TGTGCCAGCGGGGGATTTAGTGAGCCCCAGCATTTT
d_gene: NA
v_gene: TRBV27
j_gene: TRBJ1-5
abundance: NA

CDR3aa: CASSPDRDQPQHF
CDR3nt: TGTGCCAGCAGTCCCGACAGGGACCAGCCCCAGCATTTT
d_gene: TRBD1
v_gene: TRBV7-3
j_gene: TRBJ1-5
abundance: many

CDR3aa: CAIRTPYQETQYF
CDR3nt: TGTGCCATCAGAACACCGTACCAAGAGACCCAGTACTTC
d_gene: NA
v_gene: TRBV10-3
j_gene: TRBJ2-5
abundance: NA

CDR3aa: CASSSEGVSYNEQFF
CDR3nt: TGCGCCAGCAGCTCGGAGGGGGTCTCCTACAATGAGCAGTTCTTC
d_gene: NA
v_gene: TRBV5-1
j_gene: TRBJ2-1
abundance: few

CDR3aa: CASSQGQRRDTLHF
CDR3nt: TGTGCCAGCAGCCAAGGGCAGAGAAGGGACACCCTCCACTTT
d_gene: NA
v_gene: TRBV3-1
j_gene: TRBJ1-6
abundance: few

CDR3aa: CASSLELLAGGTDTQYF
CDR3nt: TGTGCCAGCAGCTTGGAGCTACTAGCGGGGGGAACAGATACGCAGTATTTT
d_gene: TRBD2
v_gene: TRBV5-6
j_gene: TRBJ2-3
abundance: few

CDR3aa: CASSMKGNTGELFF
CDR3nt: TGTGCCAGTAGCATGAAGGGGAACACCGGGGAGCTGTTTTTT
d_gene: NA
v_gene: TRBV19
j_gene: TRBJ2-2
abundance: NA

CDR3aa: CASSSRSGSGANVLTF
CDR3nt: TGTGCCAGCAGTTCCCGCTCAGGGTCTGGGGCCAACGTCCTGACTTTC
d_gene: NA
v_gene: TRBV6-2/TRBV6-3
j_gene: TRBJ2-6
abundance: few

CDR3aa: CASPRGRKVDNQPQHF
CDR3nt: TGTGCCAGCCCAAGGGGACGGAAGGTCGACAATCAGCCCCAGCATTTT
d_gene: NA
v_gene: TRBV6-4
j_gene: TRBJ1-5
abundance: NA

CDR3aa: CASSFYSGNTIYF
CDR3nt: TGTGCCAGCAGCTTTTATTCTGGAAACACCATATATTTT
d_gene: NA
v_gene: TRBV7-6
j_gene: TRBJ1-3
abundance: many

CDR3aa: CASSEQWGTDTQYF
CDR3nt: TGTGCCAGCAGCGAACAGTGGGGCACAGATACGCAGTATTTT
d_gene: NA
v_gene: TRBV9
j_gene: TRBJ2-3
abundance: NA

CDR3aa: CASSQDGAENQPQHF
CDR3nt: TGTGCCAGCAGCCAAGATGGGGCAGAGAATCAGCCCCAGCATTTT
d_gene: NA
v_gene: TRBV4-2
j_gene: TRBJ1-5
abundance: NA

CDR3aa: CASSQDGLGIGTQYF
CDR3nt: TGTGCCAGCAGCCAAGATGGTCTGGGGATAGGGACCCAGTACTTC
d_gene: NA
v_gene: TRBV4-2
j_gene: TRBJ2-5
abundance: NA

CDR3aa: CASSLNSPLADTGELFF
CDR3nt: TGTGCCAGCAGCTTGAATTCCCCCCTGGCGGACACCGGGGAGCTGTTTTTT
d_gene: NA
v_gene: TRBV7-3
j_gene: TRBJ2-2
abundance: few

CDR3aa: CASSQDWAGETQYF
CDR3nt: TGTGCCAGCAGCCAAGATTGGGCGGGGGAGACCCAGTACTTC
d_gene: NA
v_gene: TRBV3-1
j_gene: TRBJ2-5
abundance: NA

CDR3aa: CASSLEDRVAFF
CDR3nt: TGTGCCAGCAGCTTAGAGGACAGGGTTGCTTTCTTT
d_gene: TRBD1
v_gene: TRBV7-9
j_gene: TRBJ1-1
abundance: few

CDR3aa: CASSWTGGSYNEQFF
CDR3nt: TGTGCCAGCAGCTGGACAGGGGGCTCCTACAATGAGCAGTTCTTC
d_gene: TRBD1
v_gene: TRBV7-9
j_gene: TRBJ2-1
abundance: few

CDR3aa: CASSLSLAGAETQYF
CDR3nt: TGTGCCAGCAGCTTAAGTCTAGCGGGGGCTGAGACCCAGTACTTC
d_gene: TRBD2
v_gene: TRBV7-2
j_gene: TRBJ2-5
abundance: many

CDR3aa: CASSALDRDTYEQYF
CDR3nt: TGTGCCAGCAGCGCACTCGACAGGGACACCTACGAGCAGTACTTC
d_gene: TRBD1
v_gene: TRBV7-9
j_gene: TRBJ2-7
abundance: large

CDR3aa: CASSLQGVASYGYTF
CDR3nt: TGCGCCAGCAGCCTACAGGGGGTCGCTTCCTATGGCTACACCTTC
d_gene: TRBD1
v_gene: TRBV4-1
j_gene: TRBJ1-2
abundance: few

CDR3aa: CASSRWPTGELFF
CDR3nt: TGTGCCAGCAGCCGTTGGCCGACCGGGGAGCTGTTTTTT
d_gene: NA
v_gene: TRBV7-2
j_gene: TRBJ2-2
abundance: few

CDR3aa: CSAFYRERGYTF
CDR3nt: TGCAGTGCTTTCTACAGGGAGCGTGGCTACACCTTC
d_gene: NA
v_gene: TRBV20-1
j_gene: TRBJ1-2
abundance: NA